The sample holds a few counts of the clone carrying this T cell receptor (beta chain). The source of the sample is a study of blood T cell repertoires in COVID-19. On the study more broadly: Specimens from acute and convalescent COVID-19 originated in the United States, Italy and Spain.

TCRdb's copy holds only in-frame clones and misses some; the assay was immunoSEQ multiplex PCR. This table has about 98,000 clones, approximately 79% appearing once. The origin of this receptor is a man between 65 and 85 years old with active or convalescent COVID-19. The sequenced material came from peripheral blood.

CDR3 in DNA: TGCGCCAGCAGCCTGGGACAGGGTGCAACTAATGAAAAACTGTTTTTT. Protein: CASSLGQGATNEKLFF. This chain connects TRBV4-1 to TRBJ1-4; 9 nucleotides agree with TRBD1. Trimming took 4 bases from V and 0 from J; bases not matched to a gene: 3. The CDR3 covers 16 residues. Germline CDR1 and CDR2: MGHRA and YSYEKL.